This T cell receptor (beta chain) was recorded in a study of radiation and T cells in renal cell carcinoma. Study outcomes and limitations: Dominant CDR3 motifs occupied more repertoire in irradiated than control tumors. From baseline, blood top tumor clonotypes peaked at 2 weeks post-radiation.

Sample treatment: 15 Gy SBRT to primary tumor, nephrectomy 4 weeks later. About this clone itself: As yet, its antigen is unknown.

The CDR3 sequence is 13 residues long. Trimming pared 8 bases from V and 0 bases from J, leaving 11 bases between. Germline V gene lookup returns CDR1 SNHLY and CDR2 FYNNEI. Only in-frame clones appear in the TCRdb table, and some are missing; sequencing was by immunoSEQ multiplex PCR. The sample has some 14,000 clones; 64% are singletons. This clonotype originated in a woman aged 70-85 years with renal cell carcinoma. The chain is built from TRBV2 and TRBJ2-7; weak D call: TRBD1 (6 bases). The material was tumor tissue, obtained from a patient whose treatment included radiotherapy and nephrectomy. CDR3 sequence (DNA): TGTGCCAGCTTACCCAGGGGCTCCTACGAGCAGTACTTC. This sequence encodes CASLPRGSYEQYF. Based on the CDR3 plus reference TRBV2 and TRBJ2-7, the full variable domain is EPEVTQTPSHQVTQMGQEVILRCVPISNHLYFYWYRQILGQKVEFLVSFYNNEISEKSEIFDDQFSVERPDGSNFTLKIRSTKLEDSAMYFCASLPRGSYEQYFGPGTRLTVT.